This T cell receptor (beta chain) came from a study of blood T cell repertoires in COVID-19. The germline CDR1 and CDR2 sequences are LNHNV and YYDKDF (reference sequence). This CDR3 comprises 12 residues. Trimming removed 8 bases from V and 4 bases from J, with 9 bases in between. Authors' processing steps: Reference gene primers were amplified, and this amplification served to estimate nucleated cell counts. Assay: immunoSEQ multiplex PCR; the TCRdb copy retains only in-frame clones and omits some. The DNA gave D and trimming, while V, J and clone size come from that table. This table has about 160,000 clones, more than 75% appearing once.

The sequenced sample consisted of peripheral blood. This rearrangement joins TRBV15 to TRBJ1-3, with a possible D match to TRBD1 (5 bases). The sequence came from a man between 18 and 35 years old with acute or convalescent COVID-19. The CDR3 loop is CATGGSGNTIYF. The CDR3 nucleotides read TGTGCCACCGGGGGGTCCGGAAACACCATATATTTT.